Shown below are 10 T cell receptor beta chains from a single sample sequenced in a study of PD-1 blockade in mismatch repair-deficient tumors. The protocol was immunoSEQ multiplex PCR, while the TCRdb copy is restricted to in-frame clones and leaves out a portion. The table lists 120,000 or so clones, roughly nine tenths of them singletons. The starting material was peripheral blood, obtained 44 weeks after starting pembrolizumab. The source is an adult with mismatch repair-deficient cancer.

The V gene is TRBV4-1, the J gene TRBJ2-3; perhaps TRBD2 as D (5 bases). The CDR3 is 17 residues long. The germline V gene encodes CDR1 MGHRA and CDR2 YSYEKL. With 1 base removed from V and 4 bases from J, the gap between germline ends came to 18 bases. CDR3 sequence (DNA): TGCGCCAGCAGCCAAGCCCCCCAGCGGATGAGAGCAGATACGCAGTATTTT. Its protein is CASSQAPQRMRADTQYF.

This sequence joins TRBV7-9 and TRBJ2-1; possible D gene TRBD2, 6 bases. The CDR3 consists of 18 residues. Germline CDR1 and CDR2: SEHNR and FQNEAQ (reference sequence). V was clipped by 4 bases and J by 9 bases, with 28 bases between them. DNA for the CDR3: TGTGCCAGCAGCTCCTCTAGTGCCCTTCTAGCGCCGTCGTTTGAGCAGTTCTTC. Its translation is CASSSSSALLAPSFEQFF.

The chain has TRBV7-9 and TRBJ2-3, with 9 bases fitting TRBD2. The trim removed 0 bases at V and 3 bases at J, leaving 4 bases unmatched. Germline CDR1 and CDR2: SEHNR and FQNEAQ (reference sequence). The CDR3 is 16 residues long. CDR3 sequence: CASSLAGSGSTDTQYF. As DNA, the CDR3 is TGTGCCAGCAGCTTAGCGGGTAGCGGGAGTACAGATACGCAGTATTTT.

The V gene is TRBV13, the J gene TRBJ2-7, with no clear D. With 0 bases removed from V and 0 bases from J, the gap between germline ends came to 3 bases. Germline-derived CDR1 and CDR2 are PRHDT and FYEKMQ (reference sequence). This CDR3 is 13 amino acids long. DNA for the CDR3: TGTGCCAGCAGCTTAGGGACCTCCTACGAGCAGTACTTC. This translates into CASSLGTSYEQYF.

A few counts support this clone. V and J are TRBV4-1 and TRBJ2-7; D not resolved. Germline V gene lookup returns CDR1 MGHRA and CDR2 YSYEKL. There are 11 residues in the CDR3. V lost 2 bases to trimming and J lost 7 bases, with 6 bases between them. CDR3 DNA: TGCGCCAGCAGCCAACTAGGTGAGCAGTACTTC. As protein: CASSQLGEQYF.

The chain uses TRBV5-4 and TRBJ1-1; 8 bases agree with TRBD1. Germline CDR1 and CDR2: SGHNT and YYREEE (reference sequence). The CDR3 is made up of 15 amino acids. With 4 bases clipped from V and 1 base from J, the junction kept 6 bases outside the gene matches. The CDR3 spells CASSRNRGANTEAFF. The CDR3 coding sequence is TGTGCCAGCAGCCGAAACAGGGGGGCGAACACTGAAGCTTTCTTT. Variable domain in full (rest from reference TRBV5-4 and TRBJ1-1): ETGVTQSPTHLIKTRGQQVTLRCSSQSGHNTVSWYQQALGQGPQFIFQYYREEENGRGNFPPRFSGLQFPNYSSELNVNALELDDSALYLCASSRNRGANTEAFFGQGTRLTVV.

The chain carries TRBV28 and TRBJ1-5; 7 bases align to TRBD1. The germline gives CDR1 MDHEN, CDR2 SYDVKM. This CDR3 has 14 amino acids. J gave up 3 bases and V 5 bases, and 4 bases lay outside the gene matches. DNA of the CDR3: TGTGCCAGCAGTCTACAGGGGCCCAATCAGCCCCAGCATTTT. This gives the protein CASSLQGPNQPQHF.

The J gene is TRBJ2-7, the V gene TRBV5-5, with D perhaps TRBD1 (6 bases). CDR3 length equals 15 residues. Per germline, CDR1 SGHKS and CDR2 YYEKEE (reference sequence). The V and J ends lost 4 bases and 6 bases respectively, with 20 bases between them. In nucleotides, the CDR3 is TGTGCCAGCAGCGTGCCGGGGAAAAAAGGGGGCGAGCAGTACTTC. Encoded protein: CASSVPGKKGGEQYF.

This clone was detected ten times or more. The gene calls are TRBV6-1 and TRBJ2-3; 7 nucleotides agree with TRBD1. The CDR3 is 15 amino acids. V was pared by 7 bases and J by 4 bases, with 11 bases of the junction left unmatched. In germline, CDR1 is MNHNS, CDR2 SASEGT. CDR3 in amino acids: CASTSGQFGADTQYF. CDR3 DNA: TGTGCCAGCACTTCGGGACAGTTTGGGGCAGATACGCAGTATTTT.

The rearrangement links TRBV10-2 to TRBJ2-7; D gene uncertain. Trimming cost V 2 bases and J 10 bases, with 9 bases left between them. Germline V CDR1 and CDR2: WSHSY, SAAADI. This CDR3 is 11 amino acids long. The CDR3 coding sequence is TGCGCCAGCAGTGAGATCGGACCTCAGTACTTC. This gives the protein CASSEIGPQYF.